The 28 T cell receptor beta chains given below trace back to one sample, sequenced in a study of blood T cells in healthy people across ages. Through a sample-barcoded 5' primer and a J-beta primer mix, a second PCR was run for about 6 to 11 cycles. Using its own MiXCR run on the 5' RACE reads, TCRdb lists one record per CDR3 protein. The sample records about 650,000 distinct CDR3 sequences, around 50% being singletons. The sample comprised blood. These receptors came from a woman of 80 years or more in good health.

V usage is TRBV6-5 and J usage is TRBJ2-5; D is uncertain. Germline V gives CDR1 MNHEY, CDR2 SVGAGI. Trimming pared 0 bases from V and 5 bases from J, leaving 10 bases between. This CDR3 comprises 14 residues. The DNA for the CDR3 is TGTGCCAGCAGTTACTCGACTGCCGGGGAGACCCAGTACTTC. Translated, it gives CASSYSTAGETQYF.

As regards this clonotype: A read error may be the cause here, since a much bigger clone is one base away. The CDR3 DNA reads as TGCGCCAGCAGCGGATCTGAACGCACAGATACGCGGTATTTT. This gives the protein CASSGSERTDTRYF. The chain is built from TRBV5-1 and TRBJ2-3; D call uncertain. Germline V lookup: CDR1 SGHRS, CDR2 YFSETQ. This CDR3 has 14 amino acids.

The chain is built from TRBV11-1 and TRBJ2-7, with D perhaps TRBD1 (7 bases). Germline CDR1 SGHAT, CDR2 FQDESV (reference sequence). The length of the CDR3 is 11 residues. V was cut by 4 bases and J by 9 bases, with 10 bases left in between. The CDR3 sequence: CASSSQGGQYF. CDR3 sequence (DNA): TGTGCCAGCAGCTCGCAGGGGGGGCAGTACTTC.

This clonotype occurred many times. V and J are TRBV29-1 and TRBJ1-4, with D perhaps matching TRBD1 (5 bases). Germline V lookup: CDR1 SQVTM, CDR2 ANQGSEA. This CDR3 spans 14 amino acids. V lost 2 bases, J lost 10 bases, and 17 bases lay in between. CDR3 sequence (DNA): TGCAGCGTTGAACCGGGTCTTGGGGGTGGAAAACTGTTTTTT. It translates to CSVEPGLGGGKLFF. Supplemented by reference TRBV29-1 and TRBJ1-4, the full variable domain reads SAVISQKPSRDICQRGTSLTIQCQVDSQVTMMFWYRQQPGQSLTLIATANQGSEATYESGFVIDKFPISRPNLTFSTLTVSNMSPEDSSIYLCSVEPGLGGGKLFFGSGTQLSVL.

The gene calls are TRBV6-1 and TRBJ2-1; no definite D call. V lost 0 bases and J 5 bases, leaving 14 bases between the germline ends. This CDR3 region has 16 residues. Germline V gives CDR1 MNHNS, CDR2 SASEGT. The CDR3 DNA is TGTGCCAGCAGTGAAGCCGTAGTGTCGATAAACAATGAGCAGTTCTTC. The encoded protein is CASSEAVVSINNEQFF.

This clonotype was seen at least ten times. The V gene is TRBV12-5, the J gene TRBJ2-1; the match to TRBD2 covers 11 bases. V was clipped by 3 bases and J by 3 bases; unmatched bases: 4. Germline CDR1 reads LGHNT; CDR2 reads FRNRAP. The CDR3 runs 16 residues. The CDR3 DNA reads as TGTGCTAGTGGTTTCGAACTAGCGGGAGACTACAATGAGCAGTTCTTC. As protein: CASGFELAGDYNEQFF.

Points on this clonotype: At one of its ends the junction is not consistent with the germline gene, which may arise from a read error. The chain is built from TRBV12-3 or TRBV12-4 and TRBJ1-3, with D perhaps matching TRBD1 (6 bases). The CDR3 has 18 residues. For the CDR3, the DNA is TGTGCCAACTTCGGGGGGGACACCCTAGGGGCCTCTGGAAACGCCATATATTTT. It is translated as CANFGGDTLGASGNAIYF.

This clonotype appeared a few times. A much larger clone differs by one base, so this may be a read error. The chain combines TRBV7-2 with TRBJ2-7, with D perhaps matching TRBD2 (6 bases). CDR1 and CDR2 from the germline V gene are SGHTA and FQGNSA. The CDR3 is 14 residues long. V was cut by 8 bases and J by 7 bases, with 21 bases left in between. The CDR3 is CASGLRRGDNEQYF. The CDR3 DNA is TGTGCCAGCGGGTTGAGGCGGGGAGACAATGAGCAGTACTTC.

This clonotype has only one observation. The chain links TRBV5-1 to TRBJ2-7; TRBD1 agrees at 8 bases. This CDR3 spans 15 amino acids. Germline V gives CDR1 SGHRS, CDR2 YFSETQ. V gave up 4 bases and J gave up 2 bases; unmatched junction bases: 8. The CDR3 DNA reads TGCGCCAGCAGCGAGGGACAGGAGCCTCCCTACGAGCAGTACTTC. Protein: CASSEGQEPPYEQYF.

The sample holds a few counts of this clonotype. This chain connects TRBV5-1 to TRBJ1-5; D not resolved. Germline-derived CDR1 and CDR2 are SGHRS and YFSETQ. Trimming shortened V by 0 bases and J by 1 base, and 8 bases separated the two germline ends. The CDR3 is 15 residues long. CDR3 sequence (DNA): TGCGCCAGCAGCTTGGCAGATTCGAGCAATCAGCCCCAGCATTTT. It specifies CASSLADSSNQPQHF. Combining the CDR3 with reference TRBV5-1 and TRBJ1-5 gives the whole variable domain KAGVTQTPRYLIKTRGQQVTLSCSPISGHRSVSWYQQTPGQGLQFLFEYFSETQRNKGNFPGRFSGRQFSNSRSEMNVSTLELGDSALYLCASSLADSSNQPQHFGDGTRLSIL.

This clonotype was seen only a few times. The V and J genes are TRBV20-1 and TRBJ2-1; 14 bases agree with TRBD2. Looked up from germline, CDR1 is DFQATT and CDR2 is SNEGSKA (reference sequence). The CDR3 totals 14 residues. The trim removed 6 bases at V and 5 bases at J, leaving 3 bases unmatched. CDR3 coding DNA: TGCAGTGCGGGACTAGCGGGAGCTGACAATGAGCAGTTCTTC. Its protein is CSAGLAGADNEQFF.

This clonotype was found many times. The rearrangement links TRBV4-1 to TRBJ2-5, with D perhaps matching TRBD1 or TRBD2 (6 bases each). Germline loops: CDR1 MGHRA, CDR2 YSYEKL. Trimming cost V 2 bases and J 2 bases, with 12 bases left between them. The CDR3 has 15 amino acids. For the CDR3, the DNA is TGCGCCAGCAGCCAACTTAAGGGGGGACAAGAGACCCAGTACTTC. Translated: CASSQLKGGQETQYF.

The sample holds a few counts of this clonotype. The DNA for the CDR3 is TGTGCCAGCAGTGCTCAGACTTCTGTAGGAGAGACCCAGTACTTC. It codes for CASSAQTSVGETQYF. The chain has TRBV2 and TRBJ2-5; D unclear. This CDR3 contains 15 residues. Trimming cost V 4 bases and J 4 bases, with 16 bases left between them. Germline values: CDR1 SNHLY, CDR2 FYNNEI.

On this clonotype: A much larger clone differs from this one at a single base, so this may be a read error. The rearrangement uses TRBV29-1 and TRBJ2-7; 9 bases line up with TRBD1. Looked up from germline, CDR1 is SQVTM and CDR2 is ANQGSEA. The ends lost 5 bases at V and 2 bases at J; junction bases unmatched: 7. CDR3 length: 14 amino acids. The CDR3, as DNA: TGCAGCGTTAACGTCGGGACAGGGCCCTACGAGCAGTACTTC. Protein product: CSVNVGTGPYEQYF.

This clonotype was detected only a few times. V is TRBV4-2 and J is TRBJ2-5; D possibly corresponds to TRBD2 (6 bases). TRBJ2-7 explains the end of the DNA better; the J call may be wrong. CDR3 size: 14 residues. Germline loops: CDR1 LGHNA, CDR2 YNFKEQ. CDR3 in amino acids: CASSQDRGTREQYF. CDR3 nucleotide sequence: TGTGCCAGCAGCCAAGATAGAGGGACTCGCGAGCAGTACTTC.

In this sample, this clonotype turned up a few times. The chain carries TRBV9 and TRBJ1-5; tentatively, D is TRBD1 (6 bases). The germline gives CDR1 SGDLS, CDR2 YYNGEE. CDR3 length equals 14 residues. V dropped 3 bases and J dropped 3 bases, with 10 bases sitting between them. This CDR3 is CASSAGDTNQPQHF. The CDR3 DNA is TGTGCCAGCAGCGCAGGGGACACCAATCAGCCCCAGCATTTT.

This CDR3 reads CASSFGGGDGDTQYF. DNA of the CDR3: TGTGCCAGCAGCTTCGGCGGGGGGGATGGAGATACGCAGTATTTT. This sequence joins TRBV7-8 and TRBJ2-3, with 9 bases that match TRBD2. This CDR3 is built from 15 residues. Germline CDR1 SGHVS, CDR2 FQNEAQ. The V gene end was trimmed by 3 bases and the J gene end by 5 bases; junction bases not matched to a gene: 6.

The rearrangement uses TRBV6-6 and TRBJ2-7, with a possible D match to TRBD1 (6 bases). Trimming pared 2 bases from V and 1 base from J, leaving 9 bases between. The CDR3 loop spans 14 amino acids. Germline assignment: CDR1 MNHNY and CDR2 SVGAGI (reference sequence). The CDR3 protein is CASSYLGASYEQYF. CDR3 nucleotide sequence: TGTGCCAGCAGTTACCTGGGGGCATCCTACGAGCAGTACTTC.

This chain joins TRBV3-1 and TRBJ2-7; 7 bases are shared with TRBD2. Germline V gene lookup returns CDR1 LGHDT and CDR2 YNNKEL (reference sequence). This CDR3 comprises 14 residues. V dropped 3 bases and J dropped 3; count of bases not matched to a gene: 5. The CDR3 region is CASSQYAGDYEQYF. The CDR3 DNA sequence: TGTGCCAGCAGCCAGTACGCGGGAGACTACGAGCAGTACTTC.

As for this clonotype: A much larger clone differs from this one at a single base, so this may be a read error. J is TRBJ2-1 and V is TRBV15; 9 bases are shared with TRBD2. Germline values: CDR1 LNHNV, CDR2 YYDKDF (reference sequence). The CDR3 contains 16 residues. The CDR3 DNA follows: TGTGCCACCAGCAGAGATAGCGGGAGTACCGGCAATGGGCAGTTCTTC. Translation: CATSRDSGSTGNGQFF.

The genes are TRBV27 and TRBJ2-1, with 7 bases fitting TRBD1. The CDR3 has 14 residues. V trimming: 8 bases; J trimming: 4 bases; junction bases outside the gene matches: 8. The V gene's germline CDR1 is MNHEY and CDR2 SMNVEV (reference sequence). CDR3 loop: CASGNRGSYNEQFF. In DNA form, the CDR3 reads TGTGCCAGCGGAAACAGGGGATCGTACAATGAGCAGTTCTTC.

The rearrangement joins TRBV15 to TRBJ1-5, with unresolved D. This CDR3 spans 12 amino acids. Germline CDR1 LNHNV, CDR2 YYDKDF (reference sequence). Trimming left V 4 bases short and J 8 bases short, with 9 bases between. CDR3 bases: TGTGCCACCAGCAAACCCTTGGAGCCCCAGCATTTT. Its protein product is CATSKPLEPQHF.

The chain is built from TRBV29-1 and TRBJ1-5; maybe TRBD1 (5 bases). Germline lookup yields CDR1 SQVTM and CDR2 ANQGSEA. There are 14 residues in the CDR3. Trimming took 5 bases from V and 2 from J, leaving 13 bases between them. The CDR3 coding sequence is TGCAGCGTTCTTGAGACAGTAGGCAATCAGCCCCAGCATTTT. This codes for CSVLETVGNQPQHF.

For the CDR3, the DNA is TGTGCCAGCAGCCAAGATAGACTAGCCATGAAGGGCCAGTACTTC. Its translation is CASSQDRLAMKGQYF. V is TRBV4-2 and J is TRBJ2-4; 7 bases line up with TRBD2. After removal of 0 bases from V and 13 bases from J, the junction contained 12 bases not matched to a gene. The germline CDR1 and CDR2 sequences are LGHNA and YNFKEQ. The CDR3 length is 15 residues.

This clonotype has a handful of counts. An end of the junction does not agree with germline; a read error may underlie this. This rearrangement joins TRBV28 to TRBJ2-7; D gene ambiguous. CDR1 and CDR2 (germline): MDHEN, SYDVKM. This CDR3 region has 12 residues. This chain's CDR3 is CACSIINYEQYF. The CDR3 coding sequence is TGTGCCTGCAGTATAATCAACTACGAGCAGTACTTC.

The chain carries TRBV10-3 and TRBJ2-7, with TRBD2 matching 10 bases. The J segment lost 3 bases and the V segment lost 0 bases, leaving 8 bases of the junction unmatched. CDR1 and CDR2 from the germline V gene are ENHRY and SYGVKD. The CDR3 spans 17 residues. The CDR3: CAISESITSGIVYEQYF. The CDR3 nucleotides are TGTGCCATCAGTGAGTCGATAACTAGCGGGATCGTCTACGAGCAGTACTTC.

This clonotype was seen many times. The chain combines TRBV12-3 or TRBV12-4 with TRBJ1-5; D is undetermined. This CDR3 comprises 16 residues. The V end was cut by 6 bases, the J end by 0 bases, with 15 bases between. The CDR3 here is CASSPYSADSNQPQHF. The CDR3 nucleotides are TGTGCCAGCAGCCCCTATAGCGCCGATAGCAATCAGCCCCAGCATTTT.

The V gene is TRBV12-3 or TRBV12-4, the J gene TRBJ1-5; D call uncertain. CDR3 size: 13 residues. Trimming removed 2 bases from V and 3 bases from J, with 5 bases in between. The CDR3 DNA follows: TGTGCCAGCAGTTTAACCAACAATCAGCCCCAGCATTTT. Protein: CASSLTNNQPQHF.